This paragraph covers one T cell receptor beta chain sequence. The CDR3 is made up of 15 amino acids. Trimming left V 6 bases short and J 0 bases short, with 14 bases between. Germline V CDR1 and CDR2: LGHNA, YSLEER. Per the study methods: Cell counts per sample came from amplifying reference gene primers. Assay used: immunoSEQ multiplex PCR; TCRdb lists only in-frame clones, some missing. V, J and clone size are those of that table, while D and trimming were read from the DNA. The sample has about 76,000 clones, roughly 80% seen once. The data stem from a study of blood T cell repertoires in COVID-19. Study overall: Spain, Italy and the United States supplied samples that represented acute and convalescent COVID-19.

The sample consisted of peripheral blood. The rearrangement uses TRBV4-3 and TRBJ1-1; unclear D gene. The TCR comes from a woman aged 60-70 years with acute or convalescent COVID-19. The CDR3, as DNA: TGCGCCAGCAGTTCTTATAGATACTTGAACACTGAAGCTTTCTTT. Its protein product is CASSSYRYLNTEAFF.